Presented here are 12 T cell receptor beta chains from one specimen sequenced in a study of cytomegalovirus exposure and HLA in healthy donors. The PCR ran on 60 Vbeta and 13 Jbeta primers. The data were produced by immunoSEQ multiplex PCR, yet TCRdb's version contains in-frame clones alone and is incomplete. The sample lists roughly 100,000 clones, roughly 80% seen once, with approximately 6.9% in the top ten. Material for sequencing was PBMCs. These receptor sequences come from a man aged 30 to 39 in good health and CMV-seropositive.

This clone has ten or more counts. This chain joins TRBV27 and TRBJ2-6, with no clear D. Deletions cut 7 bases from V and 0 bases from J, with 4 bases between. There are 13 residues in the CDR3. The germline CDR1 and CDR2 sequences are MNHEY and SMNVEV (reference sequence). CDR3 nucleotide sequence: TGTGCCAGCACATCCTCTGGGGCCAACGTCCTGACTTTC. Its protein is CASTSSGANVLTF.

The chain has TRBV11-2 and TRBJ1-1; no clear D gene. The CDR3 has 11 residues. The germline V gene encodes CDR1 SGHAT and CDR2 FQNNGV. Trimming stripped 1 base from V and 6 bases from J, with 3 bases between. The CDR3 nucleotides read TGTGCCAGCAGCTTAGCGTCTGAAGCTTTCTTT. This gives the protein CASSLASEAFF.

V gene TRBV6-1 combines with J gene TRBJ2-3, with D perhaps TRBD2 (5 bases). CDR3 length: 16 residues. Germline CDR1 MNHNS, CDR2 SASEGT. V lost 4 bases and J 0 bases, leaving 14 bases between the germline ends. The CDR3 protein is CASSARTGISTDTQYF. Written as DNA, the CDR3 is TGTGCCAGCAGTGCCAGGACGGGAATTAGCACAGATACGCAGTATTTT.

The chain joins TRBV4-3 to TRBJ1-1; D perhaps matches TRBD1 (6 bases). Germline V lookup: CDR1 LGHNA, CDR2 YSLEER. This CDR3 has 13 amino acids. Trimming left V 4 bases short and J 8 bases short, with 14 bases between. The CDR3 reads CASSPRTTGEAFF. In DNA, the CDR3 is TGCGCCAGCAGCCCTAGGACGACAGGAGAAGCTTTCTTT.

The J gene is TRBJ2-1, the V gene TRBV27, with 7 nucleotides matching TRBD1. CDR1 is MNHEY, CDR2 SMNVEV, per germline (reference sequence). The CDR3 contains 14 residues. The trim removed 5 bases at V and 5 bases at J, leaving 6 bases unmatched. The CDR3 reads CASSPMGQNNEQFF. Here the CDR3 DNA reads TGTGCCAGCAGTCCGATGGGACAGAACAATGAGCAGTTCTTC.

This chain links TRBV7-3 with TRBJ2-5, with D uncertain. V was cut by 3 bases and J by 3 bases, with 8 bases left in between. This CDR3 is 13 amino acids long. Per germline, CDR1 SGHTA and CDR2 FQGTGA. The DNA for the CDR3 is TGTGCCAGCAGCTTGCGGCCCGAAGAGACCCAGTACTTC. Its translation is CASSLRPEETQYF.

This chain connects TRBV5-1 to TRBJ2-7; TRBD1 matches 8 bases. This CDR3 is 13 amino acids long. In germline, CDR1 is SGHRS, CDR2 YFSETQ. The J segment lost 5 bases and the V segment lost 7 bases, leaving 8 bases of the junction unmatched. The CDR3 reads CASQAQGANEQYF. The CDR3 DNA sequence: TGCGCCAGCCAGGCCCAGGGGGCGAACGAGCAGTACTTC.

V is TRBV6-5 and J is TRBJ1-1; the D gene is possibly TRBD1 (6 bases). CDR3 size: 15 residues. Germline V gives CDR1 MNHEY, CDR2 SVGAGI. V lost 4 bases, J lost 0 bases, and 12 bases lay in between. The CDR3 nucleotides are TGTGCCAGCAGTTCGTTCGAGGGGGTGAACACTGAAGCTTTCTTT. This codes for CASSSFEGVNTEAFF.

This clone was observed a single time. This chain joins TRBV29-1 and TRBJ1-1; 9 nucleotides align to TRBD1. V dropped 4 bases and J dropped 0; count of bases not matched to a gene: 6. The CDR3 length is 15 residues. CDR1 and CDR2 (germline): SQVTM, ANQGSEA. CDR3 nucleotide sequence: TGCAGCGTTGCGGGACAGGGCGTCGTGAACACTGAAGCTTTCTTT. Encoded protein: CSVAGQGVVNTEAFF. Supplemented by reference TRBV29-1 and TRBJ1-1, the full variable domain reads SAVISQKPSRDICQRGTSLTIQCQVDSQVTMMFWYRQQPGQSLTLIATANQGSEATYESGFVIDKFPISRPNLTFSTLTVSNMSPEDSSIYLCSVAGQGVVNTEAFFGQGTRLTVV.

This sequence joins TRBV9 and TRBJ1-4; the match to TRBD1 covers 7 bases. This CDR3 comprises 15 residues. CDR1 SGDLS and CDR2 YYNGEE come from the germline V gene. With V trimmed by 4 bases and J by 4 bases, 7 bases remained unmatched. The CDR3 DNA is TGTGCCAGCAGCCTCCAAGGGACAGATAATGAAAAACTGTTTTTT. This translates into CASSLQGTDNEKLFF.

This chain connects TRBV13 to TRBJ1-6; 8 positions match TRBD1. There are 16 residues in the CDR3. J was trimmed by 15 bases and V by 1 base; bases with no gene match: 14. Germline V gives CDR1 PRHDT, CDR2 FYEKMQ (reference sequence). The CDR3 nucleotides are TGTGCCAGCAGCTTAGCAATGGGCCAGGGGGCGGATGTCCTCCACTTT. It yields the protein CASSLAMGQGADVLHF.

The chain recombines TRBV2 with TRBJ1-6; 10 positions match TRBD1. The V gene end was trimmed by 6 bases and the J gene end by 1 base; junction bases not matched to a gene: 3. Germline V lookup: CDR1 SNHLY, CDR2 FYNNEI. The CDR3 spans 16 residues. CDR3: CASRMDRGSYNSPLHF. CDR3 coding DNA: TGTGCCAGCAGGATGGACAGGGGGTCCTATAATTCACCCCTCCACTTT. Drawing the rest from reference TRBV2 and TRBJ1-6, the complete variable domain is EPEVTQTPSHQVTQMGQEVILRCVPISNHLYFYWYRQILGQKVEFLVSFYNNEISEKSEIFDDQFSVERPDGSNFTLKIRSTKLEDSAMYFCASRMDRGSYNSPLHFGNGTRLTVT.